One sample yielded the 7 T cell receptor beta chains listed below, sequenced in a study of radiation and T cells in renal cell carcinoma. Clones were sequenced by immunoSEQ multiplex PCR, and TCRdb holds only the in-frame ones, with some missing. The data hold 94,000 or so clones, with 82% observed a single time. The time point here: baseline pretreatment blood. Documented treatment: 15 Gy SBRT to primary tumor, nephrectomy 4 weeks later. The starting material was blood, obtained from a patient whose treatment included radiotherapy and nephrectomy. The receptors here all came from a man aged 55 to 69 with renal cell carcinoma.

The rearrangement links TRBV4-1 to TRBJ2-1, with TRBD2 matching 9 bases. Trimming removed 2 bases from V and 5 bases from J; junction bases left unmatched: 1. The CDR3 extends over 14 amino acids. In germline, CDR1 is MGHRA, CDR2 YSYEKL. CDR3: CASSQIAGDNEQFF. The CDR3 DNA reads TGCGCCAGCAGCCAAATAGCGGGAGACAATGAGCAGTTCTTC.

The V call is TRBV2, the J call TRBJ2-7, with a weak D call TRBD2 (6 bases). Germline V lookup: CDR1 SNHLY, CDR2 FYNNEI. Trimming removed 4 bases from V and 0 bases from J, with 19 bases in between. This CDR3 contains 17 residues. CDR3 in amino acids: CASSGLTRRDPSYEQYF. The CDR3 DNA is TGTGCCAGCAGTGGACTAACCCGGCGGGACCCCTCCTACGAGCAGTACTTC. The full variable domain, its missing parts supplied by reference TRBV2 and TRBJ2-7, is EPEVTQTPSHQVTQMGQEVILRCVPISNHLYFYWYRQILGQKVEFLVSFYNNEISEKSEIFDDQFSVERPDGSNFTLKIRSTKLEDSAMYFCASSGLTRRDPSYEQYFGPGTRLTVT.

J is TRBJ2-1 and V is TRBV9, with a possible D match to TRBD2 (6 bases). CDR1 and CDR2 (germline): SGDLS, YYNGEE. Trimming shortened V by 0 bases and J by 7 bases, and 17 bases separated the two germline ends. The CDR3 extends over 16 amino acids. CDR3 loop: CASSVAGGGTLNEQFF. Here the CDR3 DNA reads TGTGCCAGCAGCGTAGCTGGCGGCGGGACTCTAAATGAGCAGTTCTTC.

The CDR3, as DNA: TGTGCCAGCAGCCTGGGACTAGCGGCCGGGGAGCTGTTTTTT. Translated: CASSLGLAAGELFF. This chain uses TRBV7-3 with TRBJ2-2; 11 bases are shared with TRBD2. J lost 6 bases, V lost 5 bases, and 2 bases had no gene match. Germline V gene sequence: CDR1 SGHTA, CDR2 FQGTGA. The CDR3 spans 14 residues.

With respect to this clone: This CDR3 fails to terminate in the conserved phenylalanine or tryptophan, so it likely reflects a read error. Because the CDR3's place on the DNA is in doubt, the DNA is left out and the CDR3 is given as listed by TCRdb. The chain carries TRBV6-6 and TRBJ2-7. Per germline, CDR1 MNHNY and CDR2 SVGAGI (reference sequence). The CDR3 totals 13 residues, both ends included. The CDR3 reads CASSYSKGLVSGL.

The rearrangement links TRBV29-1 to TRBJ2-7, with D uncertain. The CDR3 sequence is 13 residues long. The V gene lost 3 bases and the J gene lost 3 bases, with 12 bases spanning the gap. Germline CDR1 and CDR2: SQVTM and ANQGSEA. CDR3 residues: CSVETTDLYEQYF. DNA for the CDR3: TGCAGCGTTGAGACCACGGACCTCTACGAGCAGTACTTC.

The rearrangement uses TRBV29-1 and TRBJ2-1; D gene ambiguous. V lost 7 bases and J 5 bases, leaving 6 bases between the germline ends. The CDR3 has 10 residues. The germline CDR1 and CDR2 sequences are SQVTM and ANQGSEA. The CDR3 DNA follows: TGCAGCGGTCGCAACAATGAGCAGTTCTTC. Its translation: CSGRNNEQFF.